This is a list of T cell receptor beta chains from one sample in a study of CXCR3-negative and CXCR3-positive naive CD8 T cells. TCRdb re-called the 5' RACE reads and gives one entry per CDR3 protein, without DNA. This sample's table reports 50,000 to 65,000 distinct CDR3 sequences. The source material was naive CXCR3- CD8+ T cells from blood. The receptors stem from a human donor in good health. Some clones in this sample may be carry-over from other donors' samples. The CDR3 runs from the conserved cysteine through the conserved F or W. Fields, in order: clone size, V gene, J gene, CDR3 protein. Not every row has a clone size; where given, it reads once, few, many or a size class.

NA	TRBV29-1	TRBJ2-1	CSVEEPARSPLNEQFF
NA	TRBV6-6	TRBJ2-2	CASSSRDREFGELFF
medium-sized	TRBV28	TRBJ2-1	CASSLWGNEQFF
NA	TRBV9	TRBJ2-5	CASSGAADPGETQYF
NA	TRBV29-1	TRBJ1-1	CSVEGGSHTEAFF
NA	TRBV28	TRBJ2-5	CASRYPGQQETQYF
NA	TRBV6-1	TRBJ2-2	CASKSGAGELFF
medium-sized	TRBV5-5	TRBJ2-2	CASSPPWTGELFF
NA	TRBV20-1	TRBJ2-1	CRGDGAAAYNEQFF
NA	TRBV6-2/TRBV6-3	TRBJ1-1	CASSYSVRARMDTEAFF
NA	TRBV7-9	TRBJ1-1	CASSITGPNTEAFF
NA	TRBV7-8	TRBJ2-1	CASSSRTPGNEQFF
NA	TRBV28	TRBJ1-1	CASSSAIPNTEAFF
NA	TRBV5-1	TRBJ2-2	CASSLAGSSGELFF
NA	TRBV20-1	TRBJ2-1	CSARDRSGSATEQFF
NA	TRBV7-9	TRBJ2-1	CASSPSYQASYNEQFF
NA	TRBV29-1	TRBJ2-7	CSVEDRSGRRYEQYF
NA	TRBV11-1	TRBJ2-7	CASSLGTDPGEQYF
NA	TRBV28	TRBJ2-5	CASRTAGLALETQYF
NA	TRBV14	TRBJ2-5	CASSQERTGGAEETQYF
NA	TRBV29-1	TRBJ2-2	CSVESRAGYTGELFF
NA	TRBV6-4	TRBJ2-1	CASSPTSGGHNEQFF
NA	TRBV2	TRBJ2-1	CASSPGRFNNEQFF
NA	TRBV5-5	TRBJ2-7	CASSSHSGVNSYEQYF
NA	TRBV7-9	TRBJ1-1	CASSLVRLRDTEAFF
NA	TRBV28	TRBJ2-7	CASTGTSGPYEQYF
NA	TRBV28	TRBJ2-5	CASSSNSVQETQYF
NA	TRBV29-1	TRBJ1-2	CSVEVGTPEGYTF
NA	TRBV7-8	TRBJ2-7	CASSFNVETYEQYF
NA	TRBV29-1	TRBJ2-7	CSVFSVGEQYF
NA	TRBV5-1	TRBJ1-1	CASSWGMGTNQAFF
NA	TRBV6-5	TRBJ2-7	CASRAGYEQYF
NA	TRBV12-3/TRBV12-4	TRBJ2-7	CASSLARGTTYEQYF
NA	TRBV7-9	TRBJ1-2	CASSRRTGLNYGYTF
NA	TRBV12-3/TRBV12-4	TRBJ1-4	CASSSTGPNEKLFF
NA	TRBV5-1	TRBJ1-1	CASSLVGGNTEAFF
NA	TRBV29-1	TRBJ2-1	CSATVTVVPGNEQFF
NA	TRBV29-1	TRBJ1-5	CSDVFGCDSNQPQHF
NA	TRBV6-1	TRBJ2-2	CARYPGLRGGELFF